The T cell receptor (beta chain) under discussion was sequenced for a study of OX40 agonist ivuxolimab in advanced cancers. The CDR3 runs to 13 residues. Trimming removed 2 bases at V and 9 bases at J, with 14 bases between. The germline CDR1 and CDR2 sequences are SGHNT and YYREEE (reference sequence). Assay: immunoSEQ multiplex PCR; the TCRdb copy retains only in-frame clones and omits some. The sample shows approximately 70,000 clones, around 86% of them seen only once. This clone was picked up one time. Its antigen is not identified. Study-level findings and limits: With doses of 0.1 to 3.0 mg/kg, CD4+ and CD8+ blood T cells had undergone clonal expansion by week 6.

This sample comprised CD4+ or CD8+ T cells sorted from blood, obtained in a trial of the OX40 agonist ivuxolimab. The sequence was obtained from an adult with an advanced solid tumor such as melanoma, head and neck, liver or kidney cancer. The chain recombines TRBV5-4 with TRBJ2-5; maybe TRBD1 (6 bases). The CDR3 DNA reads TGTGCCAGCAGCTTACAGGGTGCAGGGTCCCAGTACTTC. Its protein is CASSLQGAGSQYF.